This T cell receptor beta chain was captured by sequencing in a study of shared clonotypes between healthy human individuals. Study at large: Every donor yielded three CD4 naive, three CD4 memory, two CD8 naive and one CD8 memory plate.

Sequencing used immunoSEQ multiplex PCR; TCRdb keeps in-frame clones, though not all of them. The sample has 2 million to 3 million clones; 90% to 95% are singletons. This clone appeared a single time. The antigen remains undetermined. General study results and limits: Enrolling few donors narrowed the genetic and exposure-history diversity that was represented.

Germline CDR1 is MNHNY and CDR2 is SVGAGI (reference sequence). This CDR3 is 15 amino acids long. The V end was cut by 7 bases, the J end by 3 bases, with 18 bases between. The TCR sequence derives from a man aged 18 to 29 in good health. Some clones in this sample may be carry-over from other donors' samples. The sample taken for sequencing was naive CD4+ T cells from PBMCs. The subset here: CD45RA+ positively selected. V and J are TRBV6-6 and TRBJ1-2; no clear D gene. The CDR3 spells CASNKDPWRDYGYTF. DNA for the CDR3: TGTGCCAGCAACAAGGACCCTTGGAGAGACTATGGCTACACCTTC.